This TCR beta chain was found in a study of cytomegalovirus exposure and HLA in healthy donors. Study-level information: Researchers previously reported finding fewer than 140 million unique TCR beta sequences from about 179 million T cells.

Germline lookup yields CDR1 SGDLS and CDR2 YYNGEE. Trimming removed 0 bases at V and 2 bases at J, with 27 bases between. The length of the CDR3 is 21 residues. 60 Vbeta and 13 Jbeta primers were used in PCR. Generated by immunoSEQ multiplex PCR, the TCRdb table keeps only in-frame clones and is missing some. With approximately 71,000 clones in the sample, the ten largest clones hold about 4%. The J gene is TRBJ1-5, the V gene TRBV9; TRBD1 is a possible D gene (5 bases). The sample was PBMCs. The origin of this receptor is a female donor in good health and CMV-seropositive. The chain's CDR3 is CASSVDRARISQAGGNQPQHF. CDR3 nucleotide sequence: TGTGCCAGCAGCGTAGACCGCGCCCGGATCTCACAGGCTGGGGGCAATCAGCCCCAGCATTTT.